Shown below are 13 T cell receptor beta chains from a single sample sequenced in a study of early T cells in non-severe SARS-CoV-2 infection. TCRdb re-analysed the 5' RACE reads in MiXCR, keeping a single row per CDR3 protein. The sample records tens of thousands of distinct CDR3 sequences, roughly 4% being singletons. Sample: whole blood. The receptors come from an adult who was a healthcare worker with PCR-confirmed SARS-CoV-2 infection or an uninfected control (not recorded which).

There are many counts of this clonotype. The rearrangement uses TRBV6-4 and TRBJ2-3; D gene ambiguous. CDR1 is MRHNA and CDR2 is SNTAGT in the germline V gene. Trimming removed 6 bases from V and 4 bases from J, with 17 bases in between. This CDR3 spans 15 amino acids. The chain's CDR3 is CASSPRAGRPDTQYF. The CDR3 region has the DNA TGTGCCAGCAGCCCCCGGGCAGGAAGGCCAGATACGCAGTATTTT.

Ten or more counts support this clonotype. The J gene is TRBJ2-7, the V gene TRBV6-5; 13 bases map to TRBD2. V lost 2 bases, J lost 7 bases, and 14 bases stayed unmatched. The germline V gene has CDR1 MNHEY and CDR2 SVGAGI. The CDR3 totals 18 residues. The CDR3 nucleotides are TGTGCCAGCAGTTACAACCTACTAGCGGGAGGGCCAATGGGGGAGCAGTACTTC. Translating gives CASSYNLLAGGPMGEQYF.

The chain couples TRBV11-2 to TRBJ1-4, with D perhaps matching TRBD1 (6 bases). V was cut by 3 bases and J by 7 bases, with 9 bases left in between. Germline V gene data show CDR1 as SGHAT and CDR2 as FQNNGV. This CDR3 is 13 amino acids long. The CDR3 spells CASSFRGAEKLFF. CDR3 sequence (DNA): TGTGCCAGCAGCTTCAGGGGTGCTGAAAAACTGTTTTTT.

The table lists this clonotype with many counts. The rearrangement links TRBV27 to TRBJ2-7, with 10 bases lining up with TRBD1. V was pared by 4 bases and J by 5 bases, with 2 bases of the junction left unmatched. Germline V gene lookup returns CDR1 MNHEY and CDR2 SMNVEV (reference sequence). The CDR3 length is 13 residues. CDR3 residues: CASSSGQGNEQYF. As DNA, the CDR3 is TGTGCCAGCAGTTCGGGACAGGGGAACGAGCAGTACTTC.

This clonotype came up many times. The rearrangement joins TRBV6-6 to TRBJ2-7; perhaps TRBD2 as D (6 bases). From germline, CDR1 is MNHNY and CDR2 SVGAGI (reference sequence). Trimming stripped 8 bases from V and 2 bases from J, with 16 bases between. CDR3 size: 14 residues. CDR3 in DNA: TGTGCCAGCGGGGGAGGACCCCTTGCCTACGAGCAGTACTTC. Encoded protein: CASGGGPLAYEQYF.

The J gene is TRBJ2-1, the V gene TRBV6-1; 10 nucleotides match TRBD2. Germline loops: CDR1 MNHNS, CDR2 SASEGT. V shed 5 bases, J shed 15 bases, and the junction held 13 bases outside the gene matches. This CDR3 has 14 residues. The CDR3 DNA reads TGTGCCAGCAGTTTTAGCGGGGGGCAAAGCAATAGGTTCTTC. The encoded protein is CASSFSGGQSNRFF.

The DNA for the CDR3 is TGCAGTGCTAGACCGTGGACAGGAGCGACCTCTAACTATGGCTACACCTTC. Its protein is CSARPWTGATSNYGYTF. The chain recombines TRBV20-1 with TRBJ1-2; 7 nucleotides align to TRBD1. This CDR3 spans 17 amino acids. V lost 2 bases and J lost 0; bases outside the gene matches: 12. Germline-derived CDR1 and CDR2 are DFQATT and SNEGSKA (reference sequence).

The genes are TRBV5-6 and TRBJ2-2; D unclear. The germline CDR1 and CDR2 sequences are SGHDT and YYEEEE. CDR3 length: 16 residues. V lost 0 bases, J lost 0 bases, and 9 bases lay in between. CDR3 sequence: CASSLDRRTNTGELFF. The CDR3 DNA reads TGTGCCAGCAGCTTGGATAGACGGACGAACACCGGGGAGCTGTTTTTT.

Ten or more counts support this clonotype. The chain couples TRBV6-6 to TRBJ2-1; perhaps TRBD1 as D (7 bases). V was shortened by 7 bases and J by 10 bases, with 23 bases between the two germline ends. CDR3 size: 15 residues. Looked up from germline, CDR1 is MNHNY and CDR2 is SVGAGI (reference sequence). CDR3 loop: CASTRENAQGEEQFF. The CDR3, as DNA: TGTGCCAGCACCCGGGAGAATGCCCAGGGGGAGGAGCAGTTCTTC.

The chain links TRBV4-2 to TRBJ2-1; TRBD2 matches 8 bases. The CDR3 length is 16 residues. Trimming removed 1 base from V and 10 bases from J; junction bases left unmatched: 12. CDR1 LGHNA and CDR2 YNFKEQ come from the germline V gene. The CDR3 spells CASSQAGTSGAGEQFF. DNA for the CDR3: TGTGCCAGCAGCCAAGCGGGGACTAGTGGGGCGGGGGAGCAGTTCTTC.

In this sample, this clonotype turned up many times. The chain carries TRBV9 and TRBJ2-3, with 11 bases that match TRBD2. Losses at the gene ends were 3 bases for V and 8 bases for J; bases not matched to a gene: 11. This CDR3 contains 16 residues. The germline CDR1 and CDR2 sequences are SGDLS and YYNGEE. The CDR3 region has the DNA TGTGCCAGCAGCGCCGACTTAGCGGGGGGGCTTTTTACGCAGTATTTT. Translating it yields CASSADLAGGLFTQYF. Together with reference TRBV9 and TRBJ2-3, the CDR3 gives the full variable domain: DSGVTQTPKHLITATGQRVTLRCSPRSGDLSVYWYQQSLDQGLQFLIQYYNGEERAKGNILERFSAQQFPDLHSELNLSSLELGDSALYFCASSADLAGGLFTQYFGPGTRLTVL.

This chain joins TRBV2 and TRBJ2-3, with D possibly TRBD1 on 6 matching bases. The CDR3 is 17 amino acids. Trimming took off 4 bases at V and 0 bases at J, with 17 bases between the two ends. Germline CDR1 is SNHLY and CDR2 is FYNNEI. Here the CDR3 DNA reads TGTGCCAGCAGTGGCCCCCCCAGGGGAGTGAGCACAGATACGCAGTATTTT. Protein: CASSGPPRGVSTDTQYF.

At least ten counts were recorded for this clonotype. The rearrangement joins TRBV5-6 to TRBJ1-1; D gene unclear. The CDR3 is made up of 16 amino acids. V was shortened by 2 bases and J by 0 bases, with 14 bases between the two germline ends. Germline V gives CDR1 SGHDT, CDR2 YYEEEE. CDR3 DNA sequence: TGTGCCAGCAGCTTTCCCTCGACAAATTTGAACACTGAAGCTTTCTTT. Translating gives CASSFPSTNLNTEAFF.